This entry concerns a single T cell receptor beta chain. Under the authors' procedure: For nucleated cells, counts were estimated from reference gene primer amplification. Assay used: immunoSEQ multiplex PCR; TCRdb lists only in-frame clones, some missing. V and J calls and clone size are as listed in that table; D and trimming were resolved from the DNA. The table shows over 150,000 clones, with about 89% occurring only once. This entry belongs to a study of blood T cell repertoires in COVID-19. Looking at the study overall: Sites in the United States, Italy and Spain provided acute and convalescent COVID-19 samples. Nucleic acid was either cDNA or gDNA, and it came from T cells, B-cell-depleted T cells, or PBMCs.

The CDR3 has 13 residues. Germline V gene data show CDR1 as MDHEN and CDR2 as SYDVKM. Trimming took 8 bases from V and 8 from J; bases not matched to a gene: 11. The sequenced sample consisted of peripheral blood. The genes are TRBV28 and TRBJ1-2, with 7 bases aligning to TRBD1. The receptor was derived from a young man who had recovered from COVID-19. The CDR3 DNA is TGTGCCAGCTCATATGACAGGGTGGCAGGCTACACCTTC. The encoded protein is CASSYDRVAGYTF.